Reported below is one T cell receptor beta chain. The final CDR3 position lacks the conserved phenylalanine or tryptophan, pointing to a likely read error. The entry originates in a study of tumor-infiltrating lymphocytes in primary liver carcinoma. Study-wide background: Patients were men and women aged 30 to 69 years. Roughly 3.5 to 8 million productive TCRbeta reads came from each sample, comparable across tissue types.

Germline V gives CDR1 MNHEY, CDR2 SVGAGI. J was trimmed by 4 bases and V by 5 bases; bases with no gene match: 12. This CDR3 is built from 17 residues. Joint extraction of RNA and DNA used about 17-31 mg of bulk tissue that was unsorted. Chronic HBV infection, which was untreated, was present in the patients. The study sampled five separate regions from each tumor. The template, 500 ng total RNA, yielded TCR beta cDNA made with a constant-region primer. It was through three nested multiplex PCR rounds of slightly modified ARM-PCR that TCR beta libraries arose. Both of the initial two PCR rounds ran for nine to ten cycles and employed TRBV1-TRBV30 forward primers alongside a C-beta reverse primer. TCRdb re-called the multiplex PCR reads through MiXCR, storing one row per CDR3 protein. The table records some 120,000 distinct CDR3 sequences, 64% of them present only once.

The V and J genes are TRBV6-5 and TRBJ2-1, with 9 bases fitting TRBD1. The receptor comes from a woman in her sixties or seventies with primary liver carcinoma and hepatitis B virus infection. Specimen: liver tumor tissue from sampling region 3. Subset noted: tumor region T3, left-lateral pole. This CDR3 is CASSTYRGQVEYNEQFL. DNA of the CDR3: TGTGCCAGCAGTACTTACAGGGGGCAGGTGGAGTACAATGAGCAGTTCCTC.